The next 18 T cell receptor beta chains were all read from a single sample in a study of shared clonotypes between healthy human individuals. Sequencing used immunoSEQ multiplex PCR; TCRdb keeps in-frame clones, though not all of them. The data contain about 2 million clones, 90% to 95% of them seen just once; the ten biggest clones take up more than 0.1%. Sequencing input: naive CD4+ T cells sorted from blood. The subset: CD45RA+ positively selected. All receptors derive from a man between 18 and 29 years old in good health.

This sequence joins TRBV7-6 and TRBJ1-1, with D maybe TRBD1 (5 bases). CDR1 and CDR2 from the germline V gene are SGHVS and FNYEAQ. CDR3 size: 13 residues. The V end was cut by 6 bases, the J end by 1 base, with 9 bases between. CDR3 nucleotides: TGTGCCAGCAGTTCGGACACGAACACTGAAGCTTTCTTT. This encodes CASSSDTNTEAFF.

The chain recombines TRBV28 with TRBJ2-4, with 10 bases identical to TRBD2. Germline CDR1 MDHEN, CDR2 SYDVKM. The V gene end was trimmed by 7 bases and the J gene end by 0 bases; junction bases not matched to a gene: 9. This CDR3 region has 17 residues. The CDR3 DNA reads TGTGCCAGCACCTCGGCAGCGGGGGGGCTAGCCAAAAACATTCAGTACTTC. It codes for CASTSAAGGLAKNIQYF.

This sequence joins TRBV27 and TRBJ2-7; D possibly corresponds to TRBD1 (7 bases). Germline CDR1 and CDR2: MNHEY and SMNVEV (reference sequence). This CDR3 comprises 14 residues. V lost 5 bases and J 4 bases, leaving 15 bases between the germline ends. CDR3 nucleotide sequence: TGTGCCAGCAGTCAATCGACAGGGAGGTACGAGCAGTACTTC. Amino acids: CASSQSTGRYEQYF.

V is TRBV6-5 and J is TRBJ1-6, with TRBD1 identical over 8 bases. V shed 2 bases, J shed 10 bases, and the junction held 7 bases outside the gene matches. CDR3 length equals 15 residues. CDR1 is MNHEY and CDR2 is SVGAGI in the germline V gene. The CDR3 spells CASSYTRTGPSPLHF. Here the CDR3 DNA reads TGTGCCAGCAGTTACACCAGGACAGGGCCCTCACCCCTCCACTTT.

V and J are TRBV7-6 and TRBJ2-1; D is unresolved. This CDR3 contains 15 residues. Germline assignment: CDR1 SGHVS and CDR2 FNYEAQ. Trimming pared 2 bases from V and 3 bases from J, leaving 11 bases between. In nucleotides, the CDR3 is TGTGCCAGCAGCTTAAACGGTAGAAGCTACAATGAGCAGTTCTTC. Amino acids: CASSLNGRSYNEQFF.

The chain is built from TRBV2 and TRBJ2-5, with 11 bases fitting TRBD1. CDR1 is SNHLY, CDR2 FYNNEI, per germline. The trim removed 7 bases at V and 3 bases at J, leaving 7 bases unmatched. The CDR3 contains 15 residues. CDR3 coding DNA: TGTGCCAGCATGGACAGGGGGCAGAGTAAAGAGACCCAGTACTTC. The encoded protein is CASMDRGQSKETQYF.

The rearrangement links TRBV7-9 to TRBJ2-1; no definite D call. The V end was cut by 2 bases, the J end by 5 bases, with 13 bases between. Germline values: CDR1 SEHNR, CDR2 FQNEAQ (reference sequence). The CDR3 runs 15 residues. The CDR3 here is CASSLIGPIDNEQFF. CDR3 coding DNA: TGTGCCAGCAGCTTAATCGGGCCCATAGACAATGAGCAGTTCTTC.

The chain links TRBV29-1 to TRBJ2-5, with no clear D. Germline lookup yields CDR1 SQVTM and CDR2 ANQGSEA. With 5 bases removed from V and 5 bases from J, the gap between germline ends came to 15 bases. The length of the CDR3 is 13 residues. The CDR3 here is CSVRNVLTETQYF. CDR3 DNA: TGCAGCGTTCGGAACGTACTAACGGAGACCCAGTACTTC.

V is TRBV2 and J is TRBJ1-5; TRBD1 matches 7 bases. The CDR3 is 14 residues long. In germline, CDR1 is SNHLY, CDR2 FYNNEI. Germline trimming cut 5 bases from V and 5 bases from J; bases unmatched to any gene: 6. The CDR3, as DNA: TGTGCCAGCAGTTCGGACAGGTTGGATCAGCCCCAGCATTTT. It translates to CASSSDRLDQPQHF.

The J gene is TRBJ1-3, the V gene TRBV10-3; 7 positions agree with TRBD1. Trimming at V came to 6 bases and at J to 0 bases, leaving 14 bases not matched to a gene. The CDR3 runs 18 residues. Per germline, CDR1 ENHRY and CDR2 SYGVKD. As DNA, the CDR3 is TGTGCCATCAGGGACCTTGGACAGGCGAGCCCCTCTGGAAACACCATATATTTT. This codes for CAIRDLGQASPSGNTIYF.

With regard to this clone: At the DNA level, this CDR3 is encoded by other sequences in the same sample as well. The gene calls are TRBV7-9 and TRBJ2-5; 7 bases match TRBD1. Germline values: CDR1 SEHNR, CDR2 FQNEAQ (reference sequence). The CDR3 is 13 amino acids. Losses at the gene ends were 4 bases for V and 5 bases for J; bases not matched to a gene: 4. DNA for the CDR3: TGTGCCAGCAGCTCGACAGGGTTGGAGACCCAGTACTTC. Protein: CASSSTGLETQYF.

The V gene is TRBV5-1, the J gene TRBJ2-7; 15 nucleotides match TRBD2. J was trimmed by 3 bases and V by 4 bases; bases with no gene match: 11. Germline V CDR1 and CDR2: SGHRS, YFSETQ. This CDR3 spans 18 amino acids. The chain's CDR3 is CASSDRTSGRAAGYEQYF. DNA for the CDR3: TGCGCCAGCAGCGACCGGACTAGCGGGAGGGCCGCCGGCTACGAGCAGTACTTC.

The chain links TRBV28 to TRBJ2-3, with 10 bases identical to TRBD2. J lost 2 bases, V lost 1 base, and 6 bases had no gene match. The CDR3 covers 17 residues. Looked up from germline, CDR1 is MDHEN and CDR2 is SYDVKM. The CDR3 loop is CASSLFVSGGSTDTQYF. The CDR3 bases are TGTGCCAGCAGTTTATTCGTTAGCGGGGGGTCCACAGATACGCAGTATTTT.

V is TRBV7-2 and J is TRBJ1-5, with D possibly matching TRBD1 (5 bases). This CDR3 comprises 16 residues. V lost 2 bases and J lost 5, with 16 bases in between. Germline values: CDR1 SGHTA, CDR2 FQGNSA. The CDR3 DNA reads as TGTGCCAGCAGCTTATACGGTGGATCAGGGTATCAGCCCCAGCATTTT. It specifies CASSLYGGSGYQPQHF.

A few counts support this clone. This chain connects TRBV11-1 to TRBJ2-6; 8 bases align to TRBD1. Germline CDR1 reads SGHAT; CDR2 reads FQDESV (reference sequence). V was clipped by 5 bases and J by 0 bases; unmatched bases: 6. The CDR3 loop spans 17 amino acids. The CDR3 region has the DNA TGTGCCAGCAGCCGGGACAGGATGGGCTCTGGGGCCAACGTCCTGACTTTC. Amino acids: CASSRDRMGSGANVLTF.

The chain couples TRBV4-1 to TRBJ2-3; 11 nucleotides line up with TRBD2. From germline, CDR1 is MGHRA and CDR2 YSYEKL. The CDR3 totals 21 residues. The V and J ends lost 0 bases and 5 bases, in that order; junction bases with no gene match: 19. CDR3 loop: CASSQDRVAGLLAGDRDTQYF. In DNA, the CDR3 is TGCGCCAGCAGCCAAGATCGGGTGGCCGGTCTACTAGCGGGAGACAGAGATACGCAGTATTTT.

This sequence joins TRBV6-1 and TRBJ2-7; D may be TRBD1 or TRBD2 (5 bases each). V gave up 0 bases and J gave up 2 bases, with 11 bases separating them. Per the germline V gene, CDR1 is MNHNS and CDR2 is SASEGT. The CDR3 sequence is 15 residues long. DNA for the CDR3: TGTGCCAGCAGTGAAGCGGGGACGGCGACCTACGAGCAGTACTTC. It is translated as CASSEAGTATYEQYF.

The chain is built from TRBV5-6 and TRBJ2-3, with D perhaps matching TRBD1 (6 bases). Germline lookup yields CDR1 SGHDT and CDR2 YYEEEE. The CDR3 extends over 16 amino acids. Trimming removed 3 bases at V and 0 bases at J, with 14 bases between. CDR3 protein: CASSSGQRHSTDTQYF. The CDR3 region has the DNA TGTGCCAGCAGCTCCGGACAGCGACATAGCACAGATACGCAGTATTTT.